This T cell receptor (beta chain) emerged from a study of T cell clonotyping in hematopoietic cell transplantation. Study-wide results and caveats: CD4 and CD8 repertoire contributions could not be separated without sorting. Few recipient clonotypes overlapped donors; over 95% were de novo at given depth. Broader posttransplant TCR repertoire diversity was predicted by graft donor and pretransplant recipient Inverse Simpson Index values.

The protocol was immunoSEQ multiplex PCR, while the TCRdb copy is restricted to in-frame clones and leaves out a portion. This sample has tens of thousands of clones, with 80% to 90% found just once. The germline V gene encodes CDR1 GTSNPN and CDR2 SVGIG (reference sequence). The CDR3 extends over 13 amino acids. V gave up 3 bases and J gave up 4 bases, with 12 bases separating them. To note about this clone: The antigen is unknown.

Sequencing was carried out using peripheral blood mononuclear cells. The chain is built from TRBV30 and TRBJ1-1; unclear D gene. This TCR came from a woman between 40 and 50 years old in good health. Some clones in this sample may be carry-over from other donors' samples. CDR3 DNA: TGTGCCTGGAGGGGTAGGACGGTCACTGAAGCTTTCTTT. This codes for CAWRGRTVTEAFF.